The 7 T cell receptor beta chains below all came from one sample that was sequenced in a study of OX40 agonist ivuxolimab in advanced cancers. Some clones are missing from TCRdb's copy, which holds only in-frame ones; the method was immunoSEQ multiplex PCR. The sample lists over 80,000 clones; around 85% were seen once. This sample comprised CD4+ or CD8+ T cells sorted from blood, obtained in a trial of the OX40 agonist ivuxolimab. The origin of the receptors is an adult with an advanced solid tumor such as melanoma, head and neck, liver or kidney cancer.

The genes are TRBV6-4 and TRBJ1-6; possible D gene TRBD1, 5 bases. The V end was cut by 2 bases, the J end by 10 bases, with 9 bases between. This CDR3 has 13 amino acids. Germline V gene sequence: CDR1 MRHNA, CDR2 SNTAGT. As DNA, the CDR3 is TGTGCCAGCAGTGACGTGCGGGGGTCACCCCTCCACTTT. Translated: CASSDVRGSPLHF.

V is TRBV5-1 and J is TRBJ2-5; unclear D gene. The CDR3 covers 15 residues. Germline V gene sequence: CDR1 SGHRS, CDR2 YFSETQ. V lost 0 bases to trimming and J lost 5 bases, with 14 bases between them. CDR3 sequence: CASSLAGRRWETQYF. In DNA, the CDR3 is TGCGCCAGCAGCTTGGCTGGTCGACGGTGGGAGACCCAGTACTTC. The whole variable domain, filled in from reference TRBV5-1 and TRBJ2-5, reads KAGVTQTPRYLIKTRGQQVTLSCSPISGHRSVSWYQQTPGQGLQFLFEYFSETQRNKGNFPGRFSGRQFSNSRSEMNVSTLELGDSALYLCASSLAGRRWETQYFGPGTRLLVL.

This sequence joins TRBV6-6 and TRBJ2-1, with D unresolved. The CDR3 contains 11 residues. Trimming left V 8 bases short and J 9 bases short, with 11 bases between. The V gene's germline CDR1 is MNHNY and CDR2 SVGAGI (reference sequence). CDR3 sequence reads: CASGLRSEQFF. The CDR3 region has the DNA TGTGCCAGCGGGCTTAGGAGTGAGCAGTTCTTC.

The genes are TRBV6-1 and TRBJ2-1; D might be TRBD1 (5 bases). V lost 3 bases and J 7 bases, leaving 10 bases between the germline ends. CDR1 and CDR2 from the germline V gene are MNHNS and SASEGT. CDR3 length: 13 residues. The DNA of the CDR3 is TGTGCCAGCAGTGAGTCAGGGTTGAATGAGCAGTTCTTC. It translates to CASSESGLNEQFF.

The chain links TRBV19 to TRBJ1-1; D uncertain. V lost 6 bases to trimming and J lost 1 base, with 9 bases between them. This CDR3 region has 13 residues. Germline CDR1 is LNHDA and CDR2 is SQIVND (reference sequence). CDR3 nucleotide sequence: TGTGCCAGTAGCTATGACGGGAACACTGAAGCTTTCTTT. This translates into CASSYDGNTEAFF. Looking up the rest from reference TRBV19 and TRBJ1-1 gives the full variable domain: DGGITQSPKYLFRKEGQNVTLSCEQNLNHDAMYWYRQDPGQGLRLIYYSQIVNDFQKGDIAEGYSVSREKKESFPLTVTSAQKNPTAFYLCASSYDGNTEAFFGQGTRLTVV.

V and J are TRBV5-5 and TRBJ2-5; 8 nucleotides match TRBD1. Germline lookup yields CDR1 SGHKS and CDR2 YYEKEE (reference sequence). The length of the CDR3 is 13 residues. V lost 4 bases to trimming and J lost 4 bases; unmatched junction nucleotides: 3. This chain's CDR3 is CASSHGQGETQYF. In DNA, the CDR3 is TGTGCCAGCAGCCATGGACAGGGAGAGACCCAGTACTTC.

The rearrangement uses TRBV28 and TRBJ2-5; 11 bases align to TRBD1. From germline, CDR1 is MDHEN and CDR2 SYDVKM. This CDR3 contains 16 residues. The J segment lost 3 bases and the V segment lost 3 bases, leaving 6 bases of the junction unmatched. The CDR3 nucleotides read TGTGCCAGCAGTTTGGTAGGGACAGGGGGGGAAGAGACCCAGTACTTC. Translated: CASSLVGTGGEETQYF. Based on the CDR3 plus reference TRBV28 and TRBJ2-5, the full variable domain is DVKVTQSSRYLVKRTGEKVFLECVQDMDHENMFWYRQDPGLGLRLIYFSYDVKMKEKGDIPEGYSVSREKKERFSLILESASTNQTSMYLCASSLVGTGGEETQYFGPGTRLLVL.